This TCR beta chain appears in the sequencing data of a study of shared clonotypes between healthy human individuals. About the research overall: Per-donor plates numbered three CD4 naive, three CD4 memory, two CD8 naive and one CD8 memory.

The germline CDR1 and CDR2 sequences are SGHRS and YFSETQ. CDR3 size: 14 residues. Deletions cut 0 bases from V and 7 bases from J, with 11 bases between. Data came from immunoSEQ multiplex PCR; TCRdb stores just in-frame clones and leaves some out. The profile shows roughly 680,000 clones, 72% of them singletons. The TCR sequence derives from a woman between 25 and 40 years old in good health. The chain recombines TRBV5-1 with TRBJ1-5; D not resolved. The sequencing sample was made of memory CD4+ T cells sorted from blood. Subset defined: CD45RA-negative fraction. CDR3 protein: CASSLDGVGQPQHF. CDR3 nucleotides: TGCGCCAGCAGCTTGGATGGGGTCGGACAGCCCCAGCATTTT.